The entry below describes one T cell receptor (beta chain). This sample stems from a study of blood T cell repertoires in COVID-19. At the level of the study: Samples came from the United States, Italy and Spain, spanning acute and convalescent COVID-19. The analysed material was cDNA or gDNA that came from T cells, B-cell-depleted T cells, or PBMCs.

During active infection, Seattle patients enrolled and were then monitored through disease. The J segment lost 9 bases and the V segment lost 0 bases, leaving 14 bases of the junction unmatched. Germline-derived CDR1 and CDR2 are SNHLY and FYNNEI. CDR3 length: 17 residues. In the authors' methods: Reference gene primers were amplified, and this amplification served to estimate nucleated cell counts. The assay was immunoSEQ multiplex PCR, and TCRdb's table has in-frame clones only and misses some. From that table come the V and J calls and clone size; the DNA was used to work out D and trimming. The sample has about 170,000 clones, around 81% seen once.

The chain is built from TRBV2 and TRBJ1-5, with 7 nucleotides matching TRBD1. This clonotype was obtained from a woman of 80 years or more with COVID-19, enrolled during active disease. Sequencing was carried out using peripheral blood. CDR3 region: CASSEAGPGTVFLPQHF. The DNA of the CDR3 is TGTGCCAGCAGTGAAGCCGGACCAGGGACAGTCTTTTTGCCCCAGCATTTT.